This entry is about one T cell receptor beta chain. Clones were read by immunoSEQ multiplex PCR, and TCRdb kept only the in-frame ones, dropping some. This sample yields just over 80,000 clones, of which approximately 90% are seen a single time; 1.2% belongs to the top ten. This sample was taken from a study of blood T cell repertoires in COVID-19. Germline trimming cut 5 bases from V and 7 bases from J; bases unmatched to any gene: 9. The CDR3 totals 17 residues. CDR1 is SGHVS, CDR2 FQNEAQ, per germline. Participant ages covered about 18 to 95 years across 24 US areas. The sample consisted of PBMCs or T cells enriched from blood (not recorded which). This rearrangement joins TRBV7-8 to TRBJ2-2, with 14 nucleotides matching TRBD2. The receptor was derived from a woman aged 45 to 65 with acute COVID-19. This CDR3 is CASSIVRLAGGIGELFF. The CDR3 DNA reads as TGTGCCAGCAGCATCGTTAGACTAGCGGGAGGGATCGGGGAGCTGTTTTTT.